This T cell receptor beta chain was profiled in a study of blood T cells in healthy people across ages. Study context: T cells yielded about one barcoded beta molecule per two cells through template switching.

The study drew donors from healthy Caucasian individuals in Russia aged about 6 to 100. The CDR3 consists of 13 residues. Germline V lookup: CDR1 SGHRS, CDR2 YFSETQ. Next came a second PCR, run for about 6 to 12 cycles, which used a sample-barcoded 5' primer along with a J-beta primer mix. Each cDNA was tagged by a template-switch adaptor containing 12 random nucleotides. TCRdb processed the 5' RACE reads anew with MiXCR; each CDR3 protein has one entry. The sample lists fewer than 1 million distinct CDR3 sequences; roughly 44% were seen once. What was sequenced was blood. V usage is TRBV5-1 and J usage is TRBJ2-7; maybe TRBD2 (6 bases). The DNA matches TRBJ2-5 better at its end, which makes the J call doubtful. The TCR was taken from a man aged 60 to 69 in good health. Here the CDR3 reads CASMTPAGETQYF. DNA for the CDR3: TGCGCCAGCATGACCCCGGCGGGGGAGACCCAGTACTTC.